These T cell receptor beta chains were read from a single sample in a study of blood T cell repertoires in COVID-19. The assay was immunoSEQ multiplex PCR, and TCRdb's table has in-frame clones only and misses some. The sample lists a few hundred thousand clones, approximately 88% occurring once. The sequenced sample consisted of peripheral blood. The receptor set was obtained from a man between 35 and 55 years old with acute or convalescent COVID-19. The CDR3 runs from the conserved cysteine through the conserved F or W. D genes are given only for firm matches. Clone size, where shown, is once, few, many, or a class for clones that have expanded.

size	V	J	D	CDR3	DNA
once	TRBV5-1	TRBJ1-6	NA	CASSLDRVGSPLHF	TGCGCCAGCAGCTTGGACAGGGTTGGCTCACCCCTCCACTTT
NA	TRBV5-5	TRBJ2-7	TRBD1	CASSLGDSSYEQYF	TGTGCCAGCAGCTTGGGGGACAGCTCCTACGAGCAGTACTTC
once	TRBV30	TRBJ1-2	TRBD1	CAWQGGSGYGYTF	TGTGCCTGGCAAGGGGGCTCCGGTTATGGCTACACCTTC
NA	TRBV4-2	TRBJ1-1	NA	CASSQDGQGRTFF	TGTGCCAGCAGCCAAGATGGGCAGGGTAGAACTTTCTTT
once	TRBV25-1	TRBJ2-5	TRBD1	CASSESPGQGAGETQYF	TGTGCCAGCAGTGAATCCCCCGGACAGGGGGCAGGTGAGACCCAGTACTTC
NA	TRBV19	TRBJ1-2	NA	CASSLDNTYGYTF	TGTGCCAGTAGTTTGGACAACACCTATGGCTACACCTTC
once	TRBV28	TRBJ1-2	TRBD1	CASSPDRGSYGYTF	TGTGCCAGCAGCCCGGACAGGGGTTCCTATGGCTACACCTTC
NA	TRBV5-1	TRBJ2-1	TRBD1	CASSMDRGFANEQFF	TGCGCCAGCAGCATGGACAGGGGTTTTGCCAATGAGCAGTTCTTC
few	TRBV7-6	TRBJ1-6	NA	CASSLTAAISYNSPLHF	TGTGCCAGCAGCTTAACGGCGGCAATCTCCTATAATTCACCCCTCCACTTT
NA	TRBV6-5	TRBJ2-2	TRBD1	CASSYSKGAGGELFF	TGTGCCAGCAGTTACTCCAAGGGGGCGGGCGGGGAGCTGTTTTTT
NA	TRBV6-6	TRBJ1-6	NA	CASSFRRTKLGALHF	TGTGCCAGCAGTTTTCGAAGGACGAAGCTCGGGGCCCTCCACTTT
NA	TRBV7-3	TRBJ2-1	TRBD1	CATSPGGIDEQFF	TGTGCCACCTCCCCAGGGGGTATCGATGAGCAGTTCTTC
NA	TRBV7-9	TRBJ2-2	TRBD2	CASSPGPGLGVGELFF	TGTGCCAGCAGCCCTGGACCGGGACTAGGAGTCGGGGAGCTGTTTTTT
NA	TRBV5-8	TRBJ2-4	TRBD1	CASSSRPPGQGQNIQYF	TGTGCCAGCAGCTCCCGCCCTCCGGGACAGGGACAAAACATTCAGTACTTC
NA	TRBV4-1	TRBJ2-7	NA	CASSQVTGEFYEQYF	TGCGCCAGCAGCCAAGTAACGGGAGAATTCTACGAGCAGTACTTC
once	TRBV18	TRBJ1-1	NA	CASSRGGSDTEAFF	TGTGCCAGCTCACGTGGGGGCTCCGACACTGAAGCTTTCTTT
NA	TRBV4-1	TRBJ2-7	NA	CASSQEGPGPPYEQYF	TGCGCCAGCAGCCAAGAGGGGCCAGGACCCCCATACGAGCAGTACTTC
NA	TRBV5-6	TRBJ1-2	NA	CASRKSPGGKYGYTF	TGTGCCAGCAGAAAGAGTCCGGGGGGCAAGTATGGCTACACCTTC
NA	TRBV30	TRBJ1-2	NA	CAWGGQGLHGYTF	TGTGCCTGGGGGGGCCAAGGCTTGCATGGCTACACCTTC
NA	TRBV16	TRBJ1-2	TRBD1	CASSQTTTGGYGYTF	TGTGCCAGCAGCCAAACTACGACAGGGGGCTATGGCTACACCTTC